This TCR beta chain was obtained from a study of cytomegalovirus exposure and HLA in healthy donors. Points from the study as a whole: For most TCR sequences rarity was the rule, although some public TCRs occurred in many donors. In the 95 to 150 validation repertoires, a later analysis found that first-cohort TCR clusters tended to co-occur.

There are 14 residues in the CDR3. CDR1 GTSNPN and CDR2 SVGIG come from the germline V gene (reference sequence). Generated by immunoSEQ multiplex PCR, the TCRdb table keeps only in-frame clones and is missing some. Here the sample spans about 170,000 clones, 80% to 90% being singletons. About this clone: Its antigen is undetermined.

The donors belonged to the roughly 110-subject validation cohort, separate from the roughly 600-subject first cohort. The receptor's source is a woman in her twenties or thirties in good health and CMV-seronegative. The specimen was PBMCs. The rearrangement uses TRBV30 and TRBJ2-2; 8 bases are shared with TRBD1. In DNA, the CDR3 is TGTGCTTCGAGAAAGGACAGGGACACCGGGGAGCTGTTTTTT. This encodes CASRKDRDTGELFF. The full variable domain, in which reference TRBV30 and TRBJ2-2 provide the parts outside the CDR3, is SQTIHQWPATLVQPVGSPLSLECTVEGTSNPNLYWYRQAAGRGLQLLFYSVGIGQISSEVPQNLSASRPQDRQFILSSKKLLLSDSGFYLCASRKDRDTGELFFGEGSRLTVL.